The rows below give T cell receptor beta chains drawn from one sample of a study of T cell responses to AZD1222 COVID-19 vaccine. Produced via immunoSEQ multiplex PCR; TCRdb's table is partial and in-frame only. Of about 110,000 clones listed, 80% to 85% are singletons. This specimen was peripheral blood, taken on day 0 of AZD1222 vaccination. The source of these receptors is an adult in good health. Each CDR3 is given with its conserved first and last residue. Fields, in order: V gene, D gene, clone size, J gene, CDR3 DNA, CDR3 protein. D genes are given only for firm matches. Size is stated for part of the rows, as once, few or many counts, or as a class when the clone is expanded.

v_call: TRBV5-8
d_call: TRBD2
clone_size: -
j_call: TRBJ2-1
cdr3_nt: TGTGCCAGCAGCCCATGGACTAGCGGGAGGGCCCTCGGCAATGAGCAGTTCTTC
cdr3_aa: CASSPWTSGRALGNEQFF

v_call: TRBV19
d_call: -
clone_size: -
j_call: TRBJ1-3
cdr3_nt: TGTGCCAGTAGTAGGTACTCTGGAAACACCATATATTTT
cdr3_aa: CASSRYSGNTIYF

v_call: TRBV5-1
d_call: TRBD1
clone_size: -
j_call: TRBJ2-1
cdr3_nt: TGCGCCAGCAGCTCGCCCTCAGGGGGCATCTACAATGAGCAGTTCTTC
cdr3_aa: CASSSPSGGIYNEQFF

v_call: TRBV5-1
d_call: TRBD1
clone_size: -
j_call: TRBJ1-1
cdr3_nt: TGCGCCAGCAGCCTGGACAGGGTGGGGAGGGCTGAAGCTTTCTTT
cdr3_aa: CASSLDRVGRAEAFF

v_call: TRBV7-2
d_call: TRBD1
clone_size: -
j_call: TRBJ1-2
cdr3_nt: TGTGCCAGCAGAAGAGGGACAGGGGACAACTATGGCTACACCTTC
cdr3_aa: CASRRGTGDNYGYTF

v_call: TRBV6-5
d_call: -
clone_size: once
j_call: TRBJ1-1
cdr3_nt: TGTGCCAGCAGTTCCCTAGGGGGGGCAACGGCTTTCTTT
cdr3_aa: CASSSLGGATAFF

v_call: TRBV29-1
d_call: TRBD1
clone_size: many
j_call: TRBJ2-3
cdr3_nt: TGCAGCGTTGCCTTCTTTCCGGACAGGGAGACAGATACGCAGTATTTT
cdr3_aa: CSVAFFPDRETDTQYF

v_call: TRBV18
d_call: -
clone_size: once
j_call: TRBJ1-2
cdr3_nt: TGTGCCAGCTCGCCCGCAGTGGACCCGAACTATGGCTACACCTTC
cdr3_aa: CASSPAVDPNYGYTF

v_call: TRBV2
d_call: -
clone_size: -
j_call: TRBJ2-7
cdr3_nt: TGTGCCAGCAGTACCTACGAGCAGTACTTC
cdr3_aa: CASSTYEQYF

v_call: TRBV19
d_call: -
clone_size: -
j_call: TRBJ1-3
cdr3_nt: TGTGCCAGTAGTATGGGCCTCTCTGGAAACACCATATATTTT
cdr3_aa: CASSMGLSGNTIYF

v_call: TRBV5-1
d_call: -
clone_size: -
j_call: TRBJ1-4
cdr3_nt: TGCGCCAGCAGCTTTTCGGGGACCGACGAAAAACTGTTTTTT
cdr3_aa: CASSFSGTDEKLFF

v_call: TRBV18
d_call: TRBD1
clone_size: -
j_call: TRBJ1-5
cdr3_nt: TGTGCCAGCTCCGGACAGGGCTATAGCAATCAGCCCCAGCATTTT
cdr3_aa: CASSGQGYSNQPQHF

v_call: TRBV29-1
d_call: -
clone_size: -
j_call: TRBJ1-2
cdr3_nt: TGCAGCGTTGAAGATTGGGTCTATGGCTACACCTTC
cdr3_aa: CSVEDWVYGYTF

v_call: TRBV28
d_call: -
clone_size: -
j_call: TRBJ1-2
cdr3_nt: TGTGCCAGCAGTCCAACTACGAGGGGGGGTGGCTACACCTTC
cdr3_aa: CASSPTTRGGGYTF

v_call: TRBV15
d_call: -
clone_size: -
j_call: TRBJ1-5
cdr3_nt: TGTGCCACCAGCCGCCCCGGAGGGGGGAATCAGCCCCAGCATTTT
cdr3_aa: CATSRPGGGNQPQHF

v_call: TRBV11-1
d_call: -
clone_size: -
j_call: TRBJ2-3
cdr3_nt: TGTGCCAGCAGCCCCGCGGCGGTCACAGATACGCAGTATTTT
cdr3_aa: CASSPAAVTDTQYF

v_call: TRBV2
d_call: -
clone_size: once
j_call: TRBJ2-6
cdr3_nt: TGTGCCAGCAGTGATAGCTCTGGGGCCAACGTCCTGACTTTC
cdr3_aa: CASSDSSGANVLTF

v_call: TRBV28
d_call: TRBD1
clone_size: -
j_call: TRBJ2-7
cdr3_nt: TGTGCCAGCAGTTACCCCATGGGGACAGGCGCCCACGAGCAGTACTTC
cdr3_aa: CASSYPMGTGAHEQYF

v_call: TRBV29-1
d_call: -
clone_size: -
j_call: TRBJ1-2
cdr3_nt: TGCAGCGTTGGTCGGGGCCCCCCTTTGTATGGCTACACCTTC
cdr3_aa: CSVGRGPPLYGYTF